This entry lists 21 T cell receptor beta chains sequenced from one sample in a study of identical twins. Via MiXCR, TCRdb re-called the 5' RACE reads, giving one row per CDR3 protein. The sample lists approximately 680,000 distinct CDR3 sequences, just over 7% seen once, with 1.6% in the top ten. The same data also went into a second study, on yellow fever vaccine responses in identical twins.

The sequencing sample was made of PBMCs. The receptors stem from a woman younger than 30 in good health.

The sample holds a few counts of this clonotype. This chain connects TRBV3-1 to TRBJ2-5, with 7 bases fitting TRBD2. The J segment lost 5 bases and the V segment lost 2 bases, leaving 5 bases of the junction unmatched. CDR3 length: 14 amino acids. Germline CDR1 and CDR2: LGHDT and YNNKEL (reference sequence). CDR3 sequence: CASSQTRLAETQYF. As DNA, the CDR3 is TGTGCCAGCAGCCAAACCCGACTAGCCGAGACCCAGTACTTC.

On this clonotype: A much larger clone lies a single base off, so this may be a read error. The V gene is TRBV7-9, the J gene TRBJ1-1; D not certain. This CDR3 is 11 amino acids long. Germline values: CDR1 SEHNR, CDR2 FQNEAQ (reference sequence). Trimming left V 6 bases short and J 3 bases short, with 5 bases between. This CDR3 reads CASRRYTEAFF. The DNA of the CDR3 is TGTGCCAGCAGGCGGTACACTGAAGCTTTCTTT.

The rearrangement links TRBV10-3 to TRBJ2-5, with D possibly being TRBD2 (6 bases). V lost 8 bases and J 1 base, leaving 11 bases between the germline ends. Germline values: CDR1 ENHRY, CDR2 SYGVKD. The CDR3 extends over 13 amino acids. The CDR3 DNA sequence: TGTGCCATCGCATTCGGGGGCCAAGAGACCCAGTACTTC. Its translation is CAIAFGGQETQYF.

The chain is built from TRBV20-1 and TRBJ2-3, with 8 bases identical to TRBD2. CDR3 size: 14 residues. V was clipped by 6 bases and J by 3 bases; unmatched bases: 8. Looked up from germline, CDR1 is DFQATT and CDR2 is SNEGSKA (reference sequence). The CDR3 here is CSAAGLGDTDTQYF. The CDR3 DNA follows: TGCAGTGCAGCGGGACTAGGGGATACAGATACGCAGTATTTT.

The sample holds a few counts of this clonotype. The chain recombines TRBV20-1 with TRBJ2-2, with 8 bases aligning to TRBD2. This CDR3 region has 12 residues. Germline lookup yields CDR1 DFQATT and CDR2 SNEGSKA (reference sequence). With V trimmed by 5 bases and J by 7 bases, 3 bases remained unmatched. The CDR3 sequence is CSAERGYGELFF. The CDR3 DNA reads as TGCAGTGCTGAGCGGGGGTACGGGGAGCTGTTTTTT.

The V and J genes are TRBV20-1 and TRBJ2-3, with D possibly being TRBD2 (6 bases). The V and J ends lost 5 bases and 0 bases respectively, with 18 bases between them. The germline gives CDR1 DFQATT, CDR2 SNEGSKA (reference sequence). This CDR3 has 16 amino acids. CDR3 bases: TGCAGTGCTTTCTCCCCGGGTAGCGGAAGCACAGATACGCAGTATTTT. Its protein is CSAFSPGSGSTDTQYF.

This clonotype has a handful of counts. The chain joins TRBV6-5 to TRBJ2-1; TRBD1 matches at 12 bases. The CDR3 has 18 amino acids. Trimming cost V 2 bases and J 4 bases; bases outside gene matches: 9. Germline V gene lookup returns CDR1 MNHEY and CDR2 SVGAGI. CDR3: CASSYRRPGQGAYNEQFF. CDR3 bases: TGTGCCAGCAGTTACCGACGACCGGGACAGGGGGCATACAATGAGCAGTTCTTC.

This clonotype was seen many times. This chain connects TRBV12-3 or TRBV12-4 to TRBJ1-1; D call uncertain. CDR3 size: 13 residues. V was clipped by 2 bases and J by 1 base, with 5 bases between them. The CDR3 reads CASSLRRNTEAFF. In DNA form, the CDR3 reads TGTGCCAGCAGTTTACGGAGGAACACTGAAGCTTTCTTT.

This clonotype was picked up a small number of times. The chain employs TRBV20-1 and TRBJ2-1, with 10 bases fitting TRBD2. CDR3 length: 17 residues. Germline V gene data show CDR1 as DFQATT and CDR2 as SNEGSKA (reference sequence). Trimming took 0 bases from V and 3 from J; bases not matched to a gene: 8. CDR3 loop: CSARDVASGSFYNEQFF. In DNA, the CDR3 is TGCAGTGCTAGAGATGTGGCTAGCGGGAGCTTCTACAATGAGCAGTTCTTC.

This clonotype was picked up a small number of times. The CDR3 DNA sequence: TGTGCCAGCAGTGAAGCCGAGGGGATGAGCTCCTACAATGAGCAGTTCTTC. This codes for CASSEAEGMSSYNEQFF. The V call is TRBV6-1, the J call TRBJ2-1; D may be TRBD1 or TRBD2 (5 bases each). Germline V gene data show CDR1 as MNHNS and CDR2 as SASEGT. V lost 0 bases to trimming and J lost 0 bases, with 12 bases between them. The CDR3 is 17 residues long.

The chain employs TRBV3-1 and TRBJ2-3; 9 bases map to TRBD2. V lost 3 bases to trimming and J lost 3 bases; unmatched junction nucleotides: 7. The length of the CDR3 is 16 residues. CDR1 and CDR2 from the germline V gene are LGHDT and YNNKEL (reference sequence). The CDR3 loop is CASSHRGGGETDTQYF. CDR3 nucleotides: TGTGCCAGCAGCCACAGGGGCGGGGGGGAAACAGATACGCAGTATTTT.

This clonotype was counted at least ten times. This sequence joins TRBV3-1 and TRBJ2-2; D unclear. Germline V lookup: CDR1 LGHDT, CDR2 YNNKEL (reference sequence). Trimming removed 4 bases from V and 9 bases from J, with 9 bases in between. CDR3 length: 12 residues. The CDR3 here is CASSPSARELFF. Written as DNA, the CDR3 is TGTGCCAGCAGCCCCTCTGCCAGGGAGCTGTTTTTT.

This clonotype was seen many times. V and J are TRBV10-2 and TRBJ2-5; the D gene is possibly TRBD1 (5 bases). This CDR3 region has 13 residues. Trimming pared 7 bases from V and 5 bases from J, leaving 14 bases between. Germline loops: CDR1 WSHSY, CDR2 SAAADI. The CDR3 DNA follows: TGCGCCAGCATATCAGGGTGGTACGAGACCCAGTACTTC. Its translation: CASISGWYETQYF.

The chain's CDR3 is CSVVADLNTEAFF. CDR3 DNA: TGCAGTGTGGTGGCAGATTTAAACACTGAAGCTTTCTTT. The chain has TRBV20-1 and TRBJ1-1; D is undetermined. Germline CDR1 reads DFQATT; CDR2 reads SNEGSKA (reference sequence). The V end was cut by 7 bases, the J end by 2 bases, with 14 bases between. The CDR3 is 13 amino acids.

This clonotype was seen many times. The chain employs TRBV10-3 and TRBJ1-2, with a possible D match to TRBD1 (6 bases). CDR3 length: 14 amino acids. Trimming shortened V by 2 bases and J by 4 bases, and 11 bases separated the two germline ends. CDR1 is ENHRY and CDR2 is SYGVKD in the germline V gene. In DNA, the CDR3 is TGTGCCATCAGTGAGAAGACAGGCGGCTATGGCTACACCTTC. It encodes CAISEKTGGYGYTF.

The CDR3 DNA is TGTGCCAGCAGCTCTTGGACAGCGACAGATACGCAGTATTTT. Amino acid sequence: CASSSWTATDTQYF. The J gene is TRBJ2-3, the V gene TRBV7-6, with D possibly being TRBD1 (6 bases). CDR1 is SGHVS and CDR2 is FNYEAQ in the germline V gene. Trimming stripped 4 bases from V and 3 bases from J, with 11 bases between. The CDR3 is 14 residues long.

The chain carries TRBV15 and TRBJ2-3; TRBD2 agrees at 9 bases. V was pared by 1 base and J by 3 bases, with 5 bases of the junction left unmatched. Germline loops: CDR1 LNHNV, CDR2 YYDKDF (reference sequence). The CDR3 sequence is 16 residues long. CDR3 residues: CATSRASTSGTDTQYF. CDR3 DNA sequence: TGTGCCACCAGCAGAGCCTCGACTAGCGGAACAGATACGCAGTATTTT.

V usage is TRBV5-1 and J usage is TRBJ2-3, with 8 positions matching TRBD1. J lost 0 bases, V lost 0 bases, and 9 bases had no gene match. The CDR3 is made up of 18 amino acids. CDR1 and CDR2 from the germline V gene are SGHRS and YFSETQ. The CDR3 DNA reads as TGCGCCAGCAGCTTGGTAGGAGGGCAGGGGGCCAGCACAGATACGCAGTATTTT. Its protein product is CASSLVGGQGASTDTQYF.

This clonotype was counted a few times. This chain uses TRBV20-1 with TRBJ2-7, with D tentatively TRBD1 or TRBD2 (5 bases each). From germline, CDR1 is DFQATT and CDR2 SNEGSKA (reference sequence). V was shortened by 0 bases and J by 1 base, with 13 bases between the two germline ends. The CDR3 contains 15 residues. The CDR3 DNA follows: TGCAGTGCTAGAGATTATAAGGGACGGTCCTACGAGCAGTACTTC. It specifies CSARDYKGRSYEQYF.

This clonotype occurred many times. The chain has TRBV12-3 or TRBV12-4 and TRBJ1-6, with D possibly matching TRBD1 (6 bases). This CDR3 contains 14 residues. Between the trimmed V and J ends, which lost 3 bases and 10 bases, there was a span of 13 bases. Here the CDR3 reads CASSFNRDLSPLHF. Here the CDR3 DNA reads TGTGCCAGCAGTTTCAACAGGGACTTGTCACCCCTCCACTTT.

Here the CDR3 reads CATYPRPLGTQYF. The CDR3 nucleotides are TGTGCTACGTATCCCAGACCGCTAGGTACGCAGTATTTT. The J gene is TRBJ2-3, the V gene TRBV11-2; D call uncertain. Germline CDR1 is SGHAT and CDR2 is FQNNGV. The CDR3 loop spans 13 amino acids.